The clone carrying this TCR beta chain was counted many times. Germline assignment: CDR1 SGHTA and CDR2 FQGTGA. The CDR3 has 13 amino acids. V was shortened by 4 bases and J by 0 bases, with 6 bases between the two germline ends. Time point noted: newly diagnosed GD, antithyroid drugs for less than 3 months. Preparation of the TCR library used RNA extracted from PBMCs. The data were obtained in a study of regulatory T cells in long-lasting Graves disease. iRepertoire HTBI primers and Arm-PCR of CDR3 regions built TCR beta libraries. TCRdb re-analysed the multiplex PCR reads in MiXCR, keeping a single row per CDR3 protein. In the table there are around 420,000 distinct CDR3 sequences, 15% of which are singletons. These same records also appear under a second study, on T cells in Graves' hyperthyroidism and ophthalmopathy. According to that study: A lack of ophthalmopathy progression within 18 months defined stable Graves' hyperthyroidism. Diagnosis rested on symptoms, serum thyroxine and TRAb, thyroid ultrasound, and orbital computed tomography.

Sequenced material: peripheral blood mononuclear cells (PBMCs), taken at new diagnosis, from a patient treated with antithyroid drugs. The chain uses TRBV7-3 and TRBJ1-1; tentatively, D is TRBD1 (6 bases). This receptor was identified in a middle-aged woman with Graves disease. This CDR3 is CASSWDMNTEAFF. The CDR3 DNA reads as TGTGCCAGCAGCTGGGACATGAACACTGAAGCTTTCTTT.